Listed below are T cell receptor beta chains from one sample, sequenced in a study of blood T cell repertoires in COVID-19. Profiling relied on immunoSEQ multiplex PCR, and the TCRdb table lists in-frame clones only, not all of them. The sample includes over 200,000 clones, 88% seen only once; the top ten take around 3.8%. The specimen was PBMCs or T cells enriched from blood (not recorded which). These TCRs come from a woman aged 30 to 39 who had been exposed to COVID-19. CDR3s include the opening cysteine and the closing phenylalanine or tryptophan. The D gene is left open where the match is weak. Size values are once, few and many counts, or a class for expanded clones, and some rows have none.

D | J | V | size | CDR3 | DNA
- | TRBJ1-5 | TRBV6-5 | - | CASGRAQPQHF | TGTGCCAGCGGGAGAGCTCAGCCCCAGCATTTT
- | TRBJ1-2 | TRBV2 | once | CASSGSEGVNYGYTF | TGTGCCAGCAGTGGGTCGGAGGGAGTGAACTATGGCTACACCTTC
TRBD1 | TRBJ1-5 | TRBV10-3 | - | CAISSEQGQTNQPQHF | TGTGCCATCAGTTCGGAACAGGGACAGACTAATCAGCCCCAGCATTTT
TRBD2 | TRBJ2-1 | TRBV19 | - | CASSTWTSETYNEQFF | TGTGCCAGTAGTACCTGGACTAGCGAAACCTACAATGAGCAGTTCTTC
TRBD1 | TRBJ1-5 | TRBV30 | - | CAWTWTGDGNQPQHF | TGTGCCTGGACCTGGACAGGGGACGGCAATCAGCCCCAGCATTTT
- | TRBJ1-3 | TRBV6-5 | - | CASRGSFPSGNTIYF | TGTGCCAGCAGGGGGAGTTTTCCGAGCGGAAACACCATATATTTT
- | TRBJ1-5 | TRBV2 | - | CASSVSGTSNQPQHF | TGTGCCAGCAGTGTGAGCGGGACTAGCAATCAGCCCCAGCATTTT
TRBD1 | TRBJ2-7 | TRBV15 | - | CATSRDRGLGSYEQYF | TGTGCCACCAGCAGGGACAGGGGATTAGGGTCCTACGAGCAGTACTTC
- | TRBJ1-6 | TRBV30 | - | CAWSTGQSNSPLHF | TGTGCCTGGAGTACCGGACAGTCTAATTCACCCCTCCACTTT
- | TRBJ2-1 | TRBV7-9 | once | CASSLAPPGGSITYNEQFF | TGTGCCAGCAGCTTAGCTCCCCCAGGAGGGAGCATCACCTACAATGAGCAGTTCTTC
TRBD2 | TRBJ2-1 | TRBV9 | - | CASSVGLAGGRQFF | TGTGCCAGCAGCGTGGGACTAGCGGGAGGTCGGCAGTTCTTC
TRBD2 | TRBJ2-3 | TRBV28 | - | CASNPGLVPDTQYF | TGTGCCAGCAACCCTGGACTAGTCCCAGATACGCAGTATTTT
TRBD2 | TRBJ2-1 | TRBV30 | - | CACLSHGLAFASGSYNEQFF | TGTGCCTGCCTTTCCCACGGGCTTGCTTTTGCTAGCGGATCCTACAATGAGCAGTTCTTC
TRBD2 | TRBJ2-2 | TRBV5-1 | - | CASRVAGADTGELFF | TGCGCCAGCAGGGTGGCGGGAGCGGACACCGGGGAGCTGTTTTTT
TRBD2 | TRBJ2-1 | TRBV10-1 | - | CASSRTSGTNEQFF | TGCGCCAGCAGTCGGACTAGCGGGACCAATGAGCAGTTCTTC
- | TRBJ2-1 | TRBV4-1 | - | CASSQAVGHNEQFF | TGCGCCAGCAGCCAAGCTGTCGGTCACAATGAGCAGTTCTTC
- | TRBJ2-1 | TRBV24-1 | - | CATSQGFGDEQFF | TGTGCCACCAGTCAGGGGTTTGGCGATGAGCAGTTCTTC
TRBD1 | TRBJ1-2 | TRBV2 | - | CASRVGQGAYGYTF | TGTGCCAGCAGGGTCGGACAGGGCGCCTATGGCTACACCTTC
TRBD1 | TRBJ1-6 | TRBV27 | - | CASRQGATNNSPLHF | TGTGCCAGCAGACAGGGGGCGACTAATAATTCACCCCTCCACTTT
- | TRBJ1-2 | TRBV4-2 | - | CASSPLLPGHKGYLPSGYTF | TGTGCCAGCAGTCCTTTACTCCCGGGACATAAGGGATACTTGCCAAGTGGCTACACCTTC
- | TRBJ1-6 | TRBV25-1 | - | CASSGIGNSPLHF | TGTGCCAGCAGTGGTATCGGTAATTCACCCCTCCACTTT
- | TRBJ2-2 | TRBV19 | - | CASTSDRRRTGELFF | TGTGCCAGTACCTCCGACAGGCGTCGCACCGGGGAGCTGTTTTTT
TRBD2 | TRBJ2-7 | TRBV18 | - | CASSPLSGGISYEQYF | TGTGCCAGCTCACCACTTTCCGGGGGGATCTCCTACGAGCAGTACTTC
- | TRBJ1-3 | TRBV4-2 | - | CASSQVGVEGNTIYF | TGTGCCAGCAGCCAAGTAGGGGTCGAGGGAAACACCATATATTTT
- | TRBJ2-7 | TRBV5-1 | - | CASSSLAGAGEQYF | TGCGCCAGCAGCTCCCTGGCGGGGGCGGGGGAGCAGTACTTC
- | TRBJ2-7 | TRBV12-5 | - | CASGTPRVPYEQYF | TGTGCTAGTGGCACTCCCAGGGTACCCTACGAGCAGTACTTC
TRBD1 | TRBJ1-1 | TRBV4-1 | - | CASSLGIADRAGEAFF | TGCGCCAGCAGCCTAGGGATAGCTGACAGGGCCGGAGAAGCTTTCTTT
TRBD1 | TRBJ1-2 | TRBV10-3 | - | CAISGLSGGGYTF | TGTGCCATCAGTGGTCTGTCAGGGGGAGGCTACACCTTC
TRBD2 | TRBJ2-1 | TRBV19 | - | CASSRSSGRFNEQFF | TGTGCCAGTAGTAGATCTAGCGGGAGGTTCAATGAGCAGTTCTTC
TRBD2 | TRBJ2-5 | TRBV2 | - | CASSEWREGEETQYF | TGTGCCAGCAGTGAATGGCGGGAGGGCGAAGAGACCCAGTACTTC
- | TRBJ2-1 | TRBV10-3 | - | CAISEYGLTPRDEQFF | TGTGCCATCAGTGAGTACGGCTTAACCCCGAGGGATGAGCAGTTCTTC
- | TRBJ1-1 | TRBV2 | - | CATTGGGDMNEAFF | TGTGCCACCACGGGGGGTGGGGATATGAATGAAGCTTTCTTT
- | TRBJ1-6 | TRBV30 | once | CAWTLWGGDSPLHF | TGTGCCTGGACTTTATGGGGGGGGGATTCACCCCTCCACTTT
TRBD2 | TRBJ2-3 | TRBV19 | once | CASSITSGSTDTQYF | TGTGCCAGTAGTATAACTAGCGGTAGCACAGATACGCAGTATTTT
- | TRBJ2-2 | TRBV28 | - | CASSFWGRSTGELFF | TGTGCCAGCAGTTTTTGGGGGCGCAGCACCGGGGAGCTGTTTTTT
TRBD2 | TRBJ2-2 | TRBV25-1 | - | CASGRGSGVNTGELFF | TGTGCCAGCGGCCGGGGAAGCGGGGTTAACACCGGGGAGCTGTTTTTT
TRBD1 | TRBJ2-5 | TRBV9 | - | CASSVSAGGQETQYF | TGTGCCAGCAGCGTATCGGCAGGGGGCCAAGAGACCCAGTACTTC
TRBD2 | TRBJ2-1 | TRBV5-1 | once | CASSPGEAGYYNEQFF | TGCGCCAGCAGCCCGGGGGAAGCGGGGTATTACAATGAGCAGTTCTTC
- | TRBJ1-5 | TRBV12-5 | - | CASGRIDLSNQPQHF | TGTGCTAGTGGTCGCATAGATCTTAGCAATCAGCCCCAGCATTTT
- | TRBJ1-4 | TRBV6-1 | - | CASSEATGATNEKLFF | TGTGCCAGCAGTGAAGCGACTGGTGCAACTAATGAAAAACTGTTTTTT
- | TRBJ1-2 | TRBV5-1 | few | CASSFGLDYGYTF | TGCGCCAGCAGCTTCGGGTTAGACTATGGCTACACCTTC
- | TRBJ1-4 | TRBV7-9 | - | CASSLMADKSEKLFF | TGTGCCAGCAGCTTAATGGCAGATAAAAGTGAAAAACTGTTTTTT
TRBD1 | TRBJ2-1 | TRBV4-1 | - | CASSQGTGGKNYNEQFF | TGCGCCAGCAGCCAAGGGACAGGGGGAAAGAACTACAATGAGCAGTTCTTC
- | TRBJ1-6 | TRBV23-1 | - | CASSQSRGPLSSYNSPLHF | TGCGCCAGCAGTCAATCGCGGGGACCCCTGAGCTCCTATAATTCACCCCTCCACTTT
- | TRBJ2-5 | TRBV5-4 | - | CASSLGQVQETQYF | TGTGCCAGCAGCTTGGGGCAGGTACAAGAGACCCAGTACTTC
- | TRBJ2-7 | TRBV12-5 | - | CASGLGWALEQYF | TGTGCTAGTGGTTTGGGGTGGGCCCTCGAGCAGTACTTC
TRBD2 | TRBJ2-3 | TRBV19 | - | CASSSGLAFPPTDTQYF | TGTGCCAGTAGTTCGGGACTAGCGTTTCCCCCCACAGATACGCAGTATTTT
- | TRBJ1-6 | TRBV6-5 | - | CASSLTGWNSPLHF | TGTGCCAGCAGCTTAACAGGGTGGAATTCACCCCTCCACTTT
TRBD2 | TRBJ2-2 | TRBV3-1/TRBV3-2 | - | CASSQVRGAGELFF | TGTGCCAGCAGCCAAGTTCGGGGGGCCGGGGAGCTGTTTTTT
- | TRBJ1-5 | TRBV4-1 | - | CASSQAVGRRGNQPQHF | TGCGCCAGCAGCCAAGCTGTAGGTCGCAGGGGAAATCAGCCCCAGCATTTT
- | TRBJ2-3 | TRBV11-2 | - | CASSLVSGVLTDTQYF | TGTGCCAGCAGCTTAGTTTCAGGGGTCCTCACAGATACGCAGTATTTT
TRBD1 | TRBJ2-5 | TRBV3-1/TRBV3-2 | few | CASSHITGGFGETQYF | TGTGCCAGCAGCCATATAACAGGGGGCTTTGGAGAGACCCAGTACTTC
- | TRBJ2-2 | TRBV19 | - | CASRLTGFRVTGELFF | TGTGCCAGTCGGCTTACAGGATTCCGGGTCACCGGGGAGCTGTTTTTT
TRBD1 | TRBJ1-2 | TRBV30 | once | CACGSRGHYGYTF | TGTGCCTGCGGCTCCAGGGGGCACTATGGCTACACCTTC
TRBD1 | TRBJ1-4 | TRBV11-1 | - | CASSTGGHLFF | TGTGCCAGCAGCACAGGGGGTCACCTGTTTTTT
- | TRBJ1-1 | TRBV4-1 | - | CASSRRGNTRNTEAFF | TGCGCCAGCAGCCGCAGGGGCAATACAAGGAACACTGAAGCTTTCTTT
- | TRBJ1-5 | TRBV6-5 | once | CASSYRGPYQPQHF | TGTGCCAGCAGTTATAGAGGGCCGTATCAGCCCCAGCATTTT